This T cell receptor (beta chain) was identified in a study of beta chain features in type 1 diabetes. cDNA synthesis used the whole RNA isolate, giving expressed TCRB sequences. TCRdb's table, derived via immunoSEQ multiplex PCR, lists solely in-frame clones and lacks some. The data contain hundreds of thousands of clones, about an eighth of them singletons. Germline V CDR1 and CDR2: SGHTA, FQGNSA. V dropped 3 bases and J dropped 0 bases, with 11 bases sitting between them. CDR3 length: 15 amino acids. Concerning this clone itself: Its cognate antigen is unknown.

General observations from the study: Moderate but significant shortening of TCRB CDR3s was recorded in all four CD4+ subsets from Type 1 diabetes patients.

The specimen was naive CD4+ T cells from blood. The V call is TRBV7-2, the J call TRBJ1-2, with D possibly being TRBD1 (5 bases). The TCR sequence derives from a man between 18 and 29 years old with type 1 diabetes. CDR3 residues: CASSLSSTANYGYTF. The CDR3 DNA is TGTGCCAGCAGCTTGTCCTCGACAGCTAACTATGGCTACACCTTC.